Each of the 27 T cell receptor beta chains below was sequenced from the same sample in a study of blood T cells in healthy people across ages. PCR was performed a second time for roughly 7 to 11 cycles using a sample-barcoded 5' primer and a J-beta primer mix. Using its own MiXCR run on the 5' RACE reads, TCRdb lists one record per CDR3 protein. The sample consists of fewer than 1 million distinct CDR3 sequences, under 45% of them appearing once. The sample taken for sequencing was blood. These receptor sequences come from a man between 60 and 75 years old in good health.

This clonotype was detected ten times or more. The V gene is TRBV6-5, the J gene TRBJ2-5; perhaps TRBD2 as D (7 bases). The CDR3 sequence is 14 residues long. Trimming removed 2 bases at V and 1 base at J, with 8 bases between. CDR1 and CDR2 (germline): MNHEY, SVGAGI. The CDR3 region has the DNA TGTGCCAGCAGTTACGGGGGGGCCCAAGAGACCCAGTACTTC. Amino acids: CASSYGGAQETQYF.

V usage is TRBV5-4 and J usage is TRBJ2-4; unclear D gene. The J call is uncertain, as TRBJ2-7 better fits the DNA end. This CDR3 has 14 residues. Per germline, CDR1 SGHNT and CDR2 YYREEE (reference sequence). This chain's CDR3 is CASSARGITYEQYF. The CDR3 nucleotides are TGTGCCAGCAGCGCTAGAGGCATCACCTACGAGCAGTACTTC.

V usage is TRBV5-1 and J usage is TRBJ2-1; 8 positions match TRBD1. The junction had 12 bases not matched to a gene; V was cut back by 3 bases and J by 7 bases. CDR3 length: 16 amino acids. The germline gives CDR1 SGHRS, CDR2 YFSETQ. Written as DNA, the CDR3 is TGCGCCAGCAGCTCCCTCGGGCAGGGGGCGAAAAATGAGCAGTTCTTC. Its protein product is CASSSLGQGAKNEQFF.

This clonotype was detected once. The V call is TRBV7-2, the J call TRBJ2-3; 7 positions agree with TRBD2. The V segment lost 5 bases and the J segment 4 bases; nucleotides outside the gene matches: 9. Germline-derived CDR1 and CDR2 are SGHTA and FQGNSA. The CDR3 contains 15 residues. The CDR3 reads CASSQTSRWADTQYF. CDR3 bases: TGTGCCAGCAGCCAGACTAGCAGGTGGGCAGATACGCAGTATTTT.

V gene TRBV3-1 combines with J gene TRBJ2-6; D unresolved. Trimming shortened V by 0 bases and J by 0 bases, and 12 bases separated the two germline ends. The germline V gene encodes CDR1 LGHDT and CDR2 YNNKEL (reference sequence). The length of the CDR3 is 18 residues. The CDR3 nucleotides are TGTGCCAGCAGCCAAGATTATGTAGGAAGCTCTGGGGCCAACGTCCTGACTTTC. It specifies CASSQDYVGSSGANVLTF.

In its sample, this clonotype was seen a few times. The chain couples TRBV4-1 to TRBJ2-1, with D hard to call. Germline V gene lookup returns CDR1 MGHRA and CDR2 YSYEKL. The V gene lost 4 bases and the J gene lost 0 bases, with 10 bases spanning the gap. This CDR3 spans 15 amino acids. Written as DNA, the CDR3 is TGCGCCAGCAGCCTAAGGTTGGGCTCCTACAATGAGCAGTTCTTC. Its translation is CASSLRLGSYNEQFF.

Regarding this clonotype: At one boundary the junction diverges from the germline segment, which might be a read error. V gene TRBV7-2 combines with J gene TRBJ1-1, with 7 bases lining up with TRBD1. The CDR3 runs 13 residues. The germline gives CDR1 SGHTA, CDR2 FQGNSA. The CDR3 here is CAGSLRGTAEAFF. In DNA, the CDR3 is TGTGCCGGCAGTCTCAGGGGGACCGCTGAAGCTTTCTTT.

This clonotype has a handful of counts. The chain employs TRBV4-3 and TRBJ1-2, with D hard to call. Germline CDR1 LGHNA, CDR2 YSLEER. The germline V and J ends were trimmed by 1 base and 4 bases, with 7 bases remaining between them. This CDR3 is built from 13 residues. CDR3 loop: CASSQGARYGYTF. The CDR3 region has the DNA TGCGCCAGCAGCCAAGGTGCCCGCTATGGCTACACCTTC.

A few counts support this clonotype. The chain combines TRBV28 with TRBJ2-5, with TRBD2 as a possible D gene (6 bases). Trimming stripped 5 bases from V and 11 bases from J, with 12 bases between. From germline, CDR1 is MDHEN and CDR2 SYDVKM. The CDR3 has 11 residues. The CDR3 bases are TGTGCCAGCAGTACGGGACGGGAGCAGTACTTC. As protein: CASSTGREQYF.

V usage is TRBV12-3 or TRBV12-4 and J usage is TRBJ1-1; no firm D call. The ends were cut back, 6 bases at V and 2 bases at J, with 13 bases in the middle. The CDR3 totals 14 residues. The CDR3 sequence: CASSPAWENTEAFF. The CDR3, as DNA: TGTGCCAGCAGCCCGGCCTGGGAAAACACTGAAGCTTTCTTT.

The CDR3: CSAREAEVYEQYF. Here the CDR3 DNA reads TGCAGTGCTAGAGAAGCGGAGGTCTACGAGCAGTACTTC. V usage is TRBV20-1 and J usage is TRBJ2-1, with D possibly matching TRBD2 (5 bases). The DNA end lines up better with TRBJ2-7; the J call may be wrong. CDR1 and CDR2 (germline): DFQATT, SNEGSKA (reference sequence). The CDR3 contains 13 residues.

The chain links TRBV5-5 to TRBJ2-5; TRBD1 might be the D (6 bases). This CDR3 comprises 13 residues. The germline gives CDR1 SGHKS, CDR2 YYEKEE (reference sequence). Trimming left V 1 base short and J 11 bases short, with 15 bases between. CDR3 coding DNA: TGTGCCAGCAGCTTGACAGGGTTGCATGAGCAGTACTTC. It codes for CASSLTGLHEQYF.

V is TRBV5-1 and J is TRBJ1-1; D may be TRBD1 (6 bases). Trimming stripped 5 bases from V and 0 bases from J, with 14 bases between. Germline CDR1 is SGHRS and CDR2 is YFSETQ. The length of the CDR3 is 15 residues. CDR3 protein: CASRTGGPMNTEAFF. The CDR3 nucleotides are TGCGCCAGCAGGACGGGGGGCCCCATGAACACTGAAGCTTTCTTT.

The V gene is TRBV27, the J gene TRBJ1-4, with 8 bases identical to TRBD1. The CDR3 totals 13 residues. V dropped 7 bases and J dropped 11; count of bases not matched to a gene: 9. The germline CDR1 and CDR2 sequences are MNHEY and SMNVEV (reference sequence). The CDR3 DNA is TGTGCCAGCAAGCAGGACAGGGTTGGGAAACTGTTTTTT. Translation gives CASKQDRVGKLFF. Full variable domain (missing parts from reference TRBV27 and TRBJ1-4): EAQVTQNPRYLITVTGKKLTVTCSQNMNHEYMSWYRQDPGLGLRQIYYSMNVEVTDKGDVPEGYKVSRKEKRNFPLILESPSPNQTSLYFCASKQDRVGKLFFGSGTQLSVL.

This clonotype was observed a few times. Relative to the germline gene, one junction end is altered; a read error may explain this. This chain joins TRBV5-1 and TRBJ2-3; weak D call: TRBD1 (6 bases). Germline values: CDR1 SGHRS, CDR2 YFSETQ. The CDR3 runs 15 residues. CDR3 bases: TGTGCCAGCAGCTTAGGTCCAGGGGGCACAGATACGCAGTATTTT. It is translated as CASSLGPGGTDTQYF.

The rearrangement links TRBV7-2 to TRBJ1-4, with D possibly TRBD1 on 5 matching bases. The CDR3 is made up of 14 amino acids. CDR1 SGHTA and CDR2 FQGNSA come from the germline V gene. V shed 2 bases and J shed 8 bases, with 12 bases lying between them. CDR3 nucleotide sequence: TGTGCCAGCAGCTTAACGGCGGGGGGGGAAAAACTGTTTTTT. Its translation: CASSLTAGGEKLFF. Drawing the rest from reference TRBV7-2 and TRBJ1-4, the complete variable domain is GAGVSQSPSNKVTEKGKDVELRCDPISGHTALYWYRQSLGQGLEFLIYFQGNSAPDKSGLPSDRFSAERTGGSVSTLTIQRTQQEDSAVYLCASSLTAGGEKLFFGSGTQLSVL.

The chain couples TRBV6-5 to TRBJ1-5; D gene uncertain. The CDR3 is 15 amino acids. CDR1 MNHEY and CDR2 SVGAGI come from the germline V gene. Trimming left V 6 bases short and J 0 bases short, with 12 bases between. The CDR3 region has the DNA TGTGCCAGCAGCCCACAGTATTATAGCAATCAGCCCCAGCATTTT. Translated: CASSPQYYSNQPQHF.

This CDR3 reads CSANGGAGTGENQPQHF. Written as DNA, the CDR3 is TGCAGTGCTAATGGTGGTGCAGGGACCGGCGAAAATCAGCCCCAGCATTTT. This rearrangement joins TRBV20-1 to TRBJ1-5; D is perhaps TRBD1 (5 bases). This CDR3 comprises 17 residues. Germline lookup yields CDR1 DFQATT and CDR2 SNEGSKA (reference sequence). Trimming left V 4 bases short and J 4 bases short, with 23 bases between.

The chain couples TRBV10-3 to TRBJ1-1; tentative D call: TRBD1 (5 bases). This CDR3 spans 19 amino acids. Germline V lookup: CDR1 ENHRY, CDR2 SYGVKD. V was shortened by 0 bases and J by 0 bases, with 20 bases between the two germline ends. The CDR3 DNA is TGTGCCATCAGTGAGTCGATGTCAACAGGTCTCGAAATGAACACTGAAGCTTTCTTT. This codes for CAISESMSTGLEMNTEAFF.

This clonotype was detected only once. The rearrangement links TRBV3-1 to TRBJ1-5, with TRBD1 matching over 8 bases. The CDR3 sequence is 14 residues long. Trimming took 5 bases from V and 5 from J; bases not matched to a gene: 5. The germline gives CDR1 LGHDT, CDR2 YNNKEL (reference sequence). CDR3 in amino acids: CASSGNRGDQPQHF. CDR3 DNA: TGTGCCAGCAGCGGAAACAGGGGGGATCAGCCCCAGCATTTT.

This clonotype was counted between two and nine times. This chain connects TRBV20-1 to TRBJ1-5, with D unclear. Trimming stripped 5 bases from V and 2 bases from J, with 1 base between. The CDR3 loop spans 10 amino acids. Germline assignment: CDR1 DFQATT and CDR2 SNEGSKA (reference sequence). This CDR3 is CSARNQPQHF. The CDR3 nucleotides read TGCAGTGCTCGCAATCAGCCCCAGCATTTT.

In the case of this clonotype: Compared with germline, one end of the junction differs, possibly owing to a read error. CDR3 sequence: CASKQEDREVLGYTF. As DNA, the CDR3 is TGCGCCAGCAAGCAGGAGGACAGGGAGGTATTGGGCTACACCTTT. J is TRBJ1-2 and V is TRBV5-1; 8 positions agree with TRBD1. CDR3 length: 15 residues. The V gene's germline CDR1 is SGHRS and CDR2 YFSETQ.

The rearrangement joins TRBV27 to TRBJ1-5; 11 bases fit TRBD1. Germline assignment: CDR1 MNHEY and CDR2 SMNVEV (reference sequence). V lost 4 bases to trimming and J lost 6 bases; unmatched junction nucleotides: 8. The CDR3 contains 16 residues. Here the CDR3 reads CASSSIRTGGGQPQHF. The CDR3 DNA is TGTGCCAGCAGTTCAATTAGGACAGGGGGCGGTCAGCCCCAGCATTTT.

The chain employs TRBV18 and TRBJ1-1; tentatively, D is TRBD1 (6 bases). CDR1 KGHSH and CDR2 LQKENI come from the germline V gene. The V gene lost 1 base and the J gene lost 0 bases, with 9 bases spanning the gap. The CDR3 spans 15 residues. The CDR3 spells CASSPRDTVNTEAFF. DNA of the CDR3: TGTGCCAGCTCACCACGGGACACGGTGAACACTGAAGCTTTCTTT.

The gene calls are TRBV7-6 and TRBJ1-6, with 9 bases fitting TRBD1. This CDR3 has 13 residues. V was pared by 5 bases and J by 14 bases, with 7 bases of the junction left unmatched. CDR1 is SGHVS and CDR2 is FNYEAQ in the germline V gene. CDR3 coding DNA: TGTGCCAGCAGCCTAACAGGGGGCGGAGCCCTCCACTTT. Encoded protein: CASSLTGGGALHF.

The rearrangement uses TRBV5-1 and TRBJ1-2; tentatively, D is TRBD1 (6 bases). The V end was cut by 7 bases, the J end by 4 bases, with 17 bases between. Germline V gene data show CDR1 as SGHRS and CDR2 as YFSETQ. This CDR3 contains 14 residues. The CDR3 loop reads CASHEGGGSYGYTF. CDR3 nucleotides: TGCGCCAGCCACGAGGGGGGAGGGTCCTATGGCTACACCTTC.

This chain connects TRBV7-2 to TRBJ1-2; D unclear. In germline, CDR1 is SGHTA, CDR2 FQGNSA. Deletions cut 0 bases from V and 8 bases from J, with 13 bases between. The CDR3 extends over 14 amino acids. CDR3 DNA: TGTGCCAGCAGCTTAGCGCCAGACTCGGGAGGCTACACCTTC. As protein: CASSLAPDSGGYTF. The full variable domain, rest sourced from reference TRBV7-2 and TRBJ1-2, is GAGVSQSPSNKVTEKGKDVELRCDPISGHTALYWYRQSLGQGLEFLIYFQGNSAPDKSGLPSDRFSAERTGGSVSTLTIQRTQQEDSAVYLCASSLAPDSGGYTFGSGTRLTVV.